This entry lists 19 T cell receptor beta chains sequenced from one sample in a study of T cell changes during pregnancy in multiple sclerosis. Assay used: immunoSEQ multiplex PCR; TCRdb lists only in-frame clones, some missing. The data contain 13,000 to 15,000 clones, just over 90% of them singletons. The material sequenced was peripheral blood, taken in the second trimester of pregnancy. The receptors originated from a female donor in good health, enrolled as a control in a pregnancy study.

Concerning this clone itself: Relative to the germline gene, one junction end is altered; a read error may explain this. The chain joins TRBV15 to TRBJ2-1; D unresolved. The CDR3 runs 14 residues. The germline gives CDR1 LNHNV, CDR2 YYDKDF (reference sequence). CDR3 amino acids: CATSSGSLGDAGVF. Written as DNA, the CDR3 is TGTGCCACCAGCAGCGGCTCGTTGGGCGATGCAGGTGTCTTC.

This CDR3 is CASSVGSWTSDEQFF. The CDR3 coding sequence is TGTGCCAGCAGCGTAGGATCCTGGACTAGCGATGAGCAGTTCTTC. The genes are TRBV9 and TRBJ2-1; 9 positions match TRBD2. Germline assignment: CDR1 SGDLS and CDR2 YYNGEE. The CDR3 totals 15 residues. V shed 0 bases, J shed 8 bases, and the junction held 6 bases outside the gene matches.

The DNA of the CDR3 is TGTGCCATCAGTGAGTCTTACGACAGGGGTCGTGGCTACACCTTC. This codes for CAISESYDRGRGYTF. The rearrangement uses TRBV10-3 and TRBJ1-2; 8 nucleotides match TRBD1. Germline values: CDR1 ENHRY, CDR2 SYGVKD. V lost 0 bases, J lost 7 bases, and 7 bases stayed unmatched. This CDR3 region has 15 residues.

This rearrangement joins TRBV13 to TRBJ2-5; 7 bases fit TRBD1. The J call may be in error: the DNA end matches TRBJ2-7 better. CDR3 length equals 15 residues. Germline CDR1 PRHDT, CDR2 FYEKMQ (reference sequence). This CDR3 reads CASSLKGQDPYEQYF. The CDR3 bases are TGTGCCAGCAGCTTAAAAGGACAGGATCCCTACGAGCAGTACTTC.

This rearrangement joins TRBV21-1 to TRBJ2-1; whether TRBD2, the table's D call, matches the DNA was not checked. TRBV21-1 is flagged as a pseudogene. The CDR3 sequence is 15 residues long. The CDR3 DNA reads as TGTGCCAGCAGCAAAGATTGCGGACTCCTCGATGAGCAGTTCTTC. Residues: CASSKDCGLLDEQFF.

In its sample, this clone was seen a few times. The V gene is TRBV4-2, the J gene TRBJ1-5; D is possibly TRBD1 (5 bases). V was shortened by 0 bases and J by 4 bases, with 13 bases between the two germline ends. The CDR3 runs to 16 residues. Germline assignment: CDR1 LGHNA and CDR2 YNFKEQ. The CDR3 coding sequence is TGTGCCAGCAGCCAAGATGACAGACAAAAAAATCAGCCCCAGCATTTT. Translation gives CASSQDDRQKNQPQHF.

The chain uses TRBV4-3 and TRBJ2-2, with 9 bases matching TRBD2. CDR1 is LGHNA, CDR2 YSLEER, per germline. The CDR3 length is 17 residues. J gave up 0 bases and V 4 bases, and 6 bases lay outside the gene matches. The DNA of the CDR3 is TGCGCCAGCAGCCCGAAGACTAGCGGATCGAACACCGGGGAGCTGTTTTTT. It is translated as CASSPKTSGSNTGELFF.

The chain couples TRBV19 to TRBJ2-5, with D maybe TRBD1 (5 bases). Germline CDR1 reads LNHDA; CDR2 reads SQIVND (reference sequence). The ends were cut back, 5 bases at V and 2 bases at J, with 18 bases in the middle. The CDR3 runs to 16 residues. The CDR3 is CASSPRAGFYQETQYF. The CDR3 DNA follows: TGTGCCAGTAGTCCTCGAGCAGGGTTTTATCAAGAGACCCAGTACTTC.

The DNA for the CDR3 is TGCGCCAGCAGCTTGCCCCGACTAGCAGAACAGACCCAGTACTTC. It is translated as CASSLPRLAEQTQYF. The chain uses TRBV5-1 and TRBJ2-5, with TRBD2 matching over 7 bases. The CDR3 consists of 15 residues. V lost 1 base and J lost 6; bases outside the gene matches: 9. Germline V lookup: CDR1 SGHRS, CDR2 YFSETQ.

About this clone: Other DNA variants within this sample encode the same CDR3. The chain recombines TRBV2 with TRBJ2-1; D gene unclear. The V end was cut by 7 bases, the J end by 8 bases, with 15 bases between. Germline CDR1 reads SNHLY; CDR2 reads FYNNEI. There are 13 residues in the CDR3. CDR3 amino acids: CASKSLLEDEQFF. The CDR3 DNA follows: TGTGCCAGCAAAAGCCTTTTAGAGGATGAGCAGTTCTTC.

The chain has TRBV6-5 and TRBJ1-2; D gene uncertain. Trimming took off 4 bases at V and 8 bases at J, with 14 bases between the two ends. The CDR3 is 13 residues long. Germline V CDR1 and CDR2: MNHEY, SVGAGI. The DNA for the CDR3 is TGTGCCAGCAGTTCCGACCCGGGATTAGGCTACACCTTC. Protein sequence: CASSSDPGLGYTF.

This chain links TRBV7-2 with TRBJ2-5; 14 nucleotides agree with TRBD2. V lost 3 bases to trimming and J lost 3 bases; unmatched junction nucleotides: 6. The CDR3 contains 17 residues. Germline CDR1 SGHTA, CDR2 FQGNSA. The DNA of the CDR3 is TGTGCCAGCAGCTTGGTTCCGGGACTAGCGGGAGAAGAGACCCAGTACTTC. Its translation is CASSLVPGLAGEETQYF.

This chain uses TRBV6-4 with TRBJ2-3; 7 nucleotides match TRBD2. V lost 2 bases and J lost 3; bases outside the gene matches: 5. CDR1 is MRHNA, CDR2 SNTAGT, per germline. CDR3 length equals 15 residues. CDR3 DNA sequence: TGTGCCAGCAGTGACAGGGGCGGGAGTACAGATACGCAGTATTTT. Its protein product is CASSDRGGSTDTQYF.

The chain couples TRBV7-2 to TRBJ2-4; D call uncertain. This CDR3 region has 14 residues. CDR1 is SGHTA, CDR2 FQGNSA, per germline. Trimming took 1 base from V and 4 from J, leaving 8 bases between them. This chain's CDR3 is CASSLDYGKNIQYF. Written as DNA, the CDR3 is TGTGCCAGCAGCTTAGATTACGGGAAAAACATTCAGTACTTC.

The J gene is TRBJ2-3, the V gene TRBV7-9; 8 bases align to TRBD2. Germline CDR1 and CDR2: SEHNR and FQNEAQ (reference sequence). The length of the CDR3 is 17 residues. Trimming cost V 1 base and J 2 bases; bases outside gene matches: 8. The CDR3 loop reads CASSLDPGRADTDTQYF. CDR3 DNA: TGTGCCAGCAGCTTAGACCCCGGGAGGGCCGACACAGATACGCAGTATTTT.

This chain links TRBV7-3 with TRBJ2-1; TRBD1 aligns across 11 bases. V trimming: 8 bases; J trimming: 6 bases; junction bases outside the gene matches: 0. The germline CDR1 and CDR2 sequences are SGHTA and FQGTGA. This CDR3 is built from 12 residues. As DNA, the CDR3 is TGTGCCAGCGGGACAGGGGGCAATGAGCAGTTCTTC. Translated, it gives CASGTGGNEQFF.

V is TRBV7-2 and J is TRBJ2-7; TRBD2 is a possible D gene (6 bases). The CDR3 sequence is 15 residues long. Germline-derived CDR1 and CDR2 are SGHTA and FQGNSA. Trimming removed 1 base at V and 0 bases at J, with 10 bases between. Here the CDR3 reads CASSLDGGTSYEQYF. In DNA, the CDR3 is TGTGCCAGCAGCTTAGATGGGGGGACCTCCTACGAGCAGTACTTC.

The chain employs TRBV6-4 and TRBJ2-3; TRBD2 agrees at 9 bases. Germline CDR1 is MRHNA and CDR2 is SNTAGT. J gave up 0 bases and V 6 bases, and 4 bases lay outside the gene matches. The CDR3 totals 15 residues. The DNA of the CDR3 is TGTGCCAGCAGCCCAGCGGGAGGTAGCACAGATACGCAGTATTTT. This gives the protein CASSPAGGSTDTQYF.

The rearrangement links TRBV7-9 to TRBJ2-7, with TRBD2 identical over 9 bases. Germline values: CDR1 SEHNR, CDR2 FQNEAQ (reference sequence). V gave up 2 bases and J gave up 1 base; unmatched junction bases: 9. The CDR3 is 17 residues long. Here the CDR3 DNA reads TGTGCCAGCAGCTTACGGGGCGGGAGGGCCTCTTCCTACGAGCAGTACTTC. The encoded protein is CASSLRGGRASSYEQYF.